Included here is one T cell receptor beta chain sequence, with context. Its specificity is unknown. These data belong to a study of T cell responses to AZD1222 COVID-19 vaccine. Notes on the study in general: A mostly white British donor set with more females was recruited, and clonal diversity was possibly underestimated. Nearly half of spike-specific TCRs reportedly target variant regions that are unmutated in the B.1.351 and B.1.1.7 variants.

CDR1 is LGHNA and CDR2 is YSLEER in the germline V gene. The CDR3 runs to 16 residues. V was trimmed by 0 bases and J by 6 bases, leaving 12 bases between them. Libraries were prepared by immunoSEQ multiplex PCR; TCRdb keeps only in-frame clonotypes and omits some of them. The sample records some 180,000 clones, 91% being singletons. This clonotype was obtained from an adult who received the AZD1222 COVID-19 vaccine. The genes are TRBV4-3 and TRBJ1-6, with D uncertain. The specimen was peripheral blood, collected 28 days after the second AZD1222 dose. CDR3 sequence (DNA): TGCGCCAGCAGCCAAGACTACGGCGGACTTAATTCACCCCTCCACTTT. It yields the protein CASSQDYGGLNSPLHF.